One sample yielded the 18 T cell receptor beta chains listed below, sequenced in a study of CD8 T cells in ankylosing spondylitis. Their target antigens are unknown. TCRdb passed the 5' RACE reads through MiXCR, listing each CDR3 protein once. Among more than 600,000 distinct CDR3 sequences listed, 15% to 20% were seen once. Findings of the study overall: Among TCR beta sequences, a motif of eight or nine highly homologous variants appeared characteristic of ankylosing spondylitis blood.

Input material: blood, either unsorted or a sorted T cell fraction (not recorded which). The receptor set was obtained from a male donor with ankylosing spondylitis.

This clonotype was detected only a few times. The chain employs TRBV7-9 and TRBJ2-5; either TRBD1 or TRBD2 may supply D (5 bases each). CDR1 and CDR2 (germline): SEHNR, FQNEAQ (reference sequence). The CDR3 is 17 amino acids. Trimming shortened V by 10 bases and J by 3 bases, and 27 bases separated the two germline ends. This chain's CDR3 is CATDLHGAFHPEETQYF. The CDR3 DNA is TGTGCCACCGACCTCCACGGGGCGTTTCACCCCGAAGAGACCCAGTACTTC.

This clonotype was found a few times. The chain links TRBV6-2 or TRBV6-3 to TRBJ1-1, with a possible D match to TRBD1 (5 bases). This CDR3 has 14 residues. Germline V gives CDR1 MNHEY, CDR2 SVGEGT. Trimming took off 5 bases at V and 4 bases at J, with 14 bases between the two ends. In DNA, the CDR3 is TGTGCCAGCAGTCCCCAGACAGCAGGCACTGAAGCTTTCTTT. Amino acid sequence: CASSPQTAGTEAFF.

The chain joins TRBV20-1 to TRBJ2-3, with TRBD2 as a possible D gene (6 bases). The germline V gene encodes CDR1 DFQATT and CDR2 SNEGSKA (reference sequence). V shed 6 bases and J shed 2 bases, with 15 bases lying between them. This CDR3 comprises 14 residues. The CDR3 DNA follows: TGCAGTGCGAGGAAAGGCGGGAACACAGATACGCAGTATTTT. Its translation: CSARKGGNTDTQYF.

This clonotype came up many times. The chain carries TRBV12-3 or TRBV12-4 and TRBJ1-3, with D unresolved. CDR3 length: 20 residues. Trimming stripped 4 bases from V and 4 bases from J, with 29 bases between. The CDR3 loop is CASSSEMIYNLEPAGNTIYF. The DNA for the CDR3 is TGTGCCAGCAGTTCGGAAATGATTTACAATCTGGAACCGGCCGGAAACACCATATATTTT.

This rearrangement joins TRBV27 to TRBJ2-1; TRBD1 matches at 10 bases. CDR3 length equals 15 residues. Germline V CDR1 and CDR2: MNHEY, SMNVEV (reference sequence). After removal of 8 bases from V and 2 bases from J, the junction contained 6 bases not matched to a gene. In DNA form, the CDR3 reads TGTGCCAGCGGAACCGGGACAGGGGCCTACAATGAGCAGTTCTTC. This gives the protein CASGTGTGAYNEQFF.

This clonotype has just a few counts. The chain links TRBV25-1 to TRBJ2-1; no firm D call. Germline-derived CDR1 and CDR2 are MGHDK and SYGVNS. The CDR3 consists of 15 residues. Trimming took off 6 bases at V and 5 bases at J, with 17 bases between the two ends. The CDR3 reads CASSSAVSLNNEQFF. The CDR3 DNA reads TGTGCCAGCAGCTCCGCGGTGAGCTTAAACAATGAGCAGTTCTTC.

At least ten counts were recorded for this clonotype. This chain uses TRBV7-6 with TRBJ2-1; D might be TRBD1 or TRBD2, each matching 5 bases. Germline-derived CDR1 and CDR2 are SGHVS and FNYEAQ. The V and J ends lost 1 base and 2 bases respectively, with 9 bases between them. The CDR3 covers 15 residues. CDR3 nucleotide sequence: TGTGCCAGCAGCTTAGGAGGGGTCCCCTACAATGAGCAGTTCTTC. Amino acids: CASSLGGVPYNEQFF.

This clonotype appeared a few times. The V call is TRBV2, the J call TRBJ1-1, with D possibly being TRBD1 (5 bases). V lost 6 bases and J lost 4, with 18 bases in between. There are 15 residues in the CDR3. CDR1 SNHLY and CDR2 FYNNEI come from the germline V gene. The chain's CDR3 is CASSDRGRRGTEAFF. The CDR3 DNA sequence: TGTGCCAGCAGCGATAGGGGACGGCGGGGCACTGAAGCTTTCTTT.

This clonotype was recorded a few times. The chain has TRBV4-1 and TRBJ1-2, with D possibly matching TRBD1 (5 bases). Germline V gives CDR1 MGHRA, CDR2 YSYEKL. The CDR3 length is 14 residues. Trimming removed 3 bases from V and 3 bases from J, with 11 bases in between. The CDR3 coding sequence is TGCGCCAGCAGCCAGGATTGGGGGGACTATGGCTACACCTTC. Translating gives CASSQDWGDYGYTF.

The chain links TRBV20-1 to TRBJ1-5; the D gene is possibly TRBD1 (5 bases). The CDR3 has 14 amino acids. Trimming took off 1 base at V and 5 bases at J, with 12 bases between the two ends. Germline loops: CDR1 DFQATT, CDR2 SNEGSKA (reference sequence). This CDR3 reads CSARARGEYQPQHF. CDR3 nucleotide sequence: TGCAGTGCTAGAGCCCGGGGGGAATATCAGCCCCAGCATTTT.

The chain recombines TRBV10-3 with TRBJ2-3; TRBD2 aligns across 10 bases. Per germline, CDR1 ENHRY and CDR2 SYGVKD. The CDR3 has 14 residues. V was clipped by 5 bases and J by 5 bases; unmatched bases: 4. This CDR3 is CAISYLAGEDTQYF. The CDR3 region has the DNA TGTGCCATCAGTTACCTAGCGGGGGAAGATACGCAGTATTTT.

At least ten counts were recorded for this clonotype. The J gene is TRBJ1-4, the V gene TRBV12-3 or TRBV12-4, with D hard to call. Trimming shortened V by 5 bases and J by 0 bases, and 10 bases separated the two germline ends. CDR3 size: 15 residues. CDR3 region: CASSLGYATNEKLFF. The CDR3 nucleotides are TGTGCCAGCAGTCTAGGGTATGCAACTAATGAAAAACTGTTTTTT.

There are a few counts of this clonotype. The genes are TRBV7-2 and TRBJ1-6; D remains ambiguous. This CDR3 region has 14 residues. The germline gives CDR1 SGHTA, CDR2 FQGNSA. Trimming stripped 3 bases from V and 14 bases from J, with 17 bases between. This CDR3 reads CASSLNSGRKALHF. CDR3 sequence (DNA): TGTGCCAGCAGCTTGAACAGTGGACGCAAAGCCCTCCACTTT.

J is TRBJ2-7 and V is TRBV24-1, with a tentative D call TRBD2 (6 bases). The ends were cut back, 7 bases at V and 7 bases at J, with 19 bases in the middle. Germline CDR1 KGHDR, CDR2 SFDVKD. The CDR3 runs 14 residues. The CDR3 sequence is CATRAGPKSGEQYF. DNA of the CDR3: TGTGCCACCAGGGCGGGCCCAAAAAGCGGGGAGCAGTACTTC.

The rearrangement links TRBV10-3 to TRBJ2-2; possibly TRBD1 or TRBD2 for D (6 bases each). The CDR3 sequence is 18 residues long. The germline gives CDR1 ENHRY, CDR2 SYGVKD. V shed 3 bases and J shed 2 bases, with 19 bases lying between them. CDR3 sequence reads: CAISEGRGNSGNTGELFF. Here the CDR3 DNA reads TGTGCCATCAGTGAAGGAAGGGGGAATAGCGGAAACACCGGGGAGCTGTTTTTT.

The V gene is TRBV7-3, the J gene TRBJ2-1; the match to TRBD2 covers 8 bases. The J call may be in error: the DNA end matches TRBJ2-7 better. The CDR3 length is 15 residues. Looked up from germline, CDR1 is SGHTA and CDR2 is FQGTGA. CDR3 region: CASSFLGGLDNEQYF. The CDR3 DNA reads as TGTGCCAGCAGCTTCCTAGGGGGACTAGACAATGAGCAGTACTTC.

The chain carries TRBV12-3 or TRBV12-4 and TRBJ1-1, with D unresolved. V was cut by 2 bases and J by 0 bases, with 7 bases left in between. This CDR3 is built from 14 residues. For the CDR3, the DNA is TGTGCCAGCAGTTTAAAGCTCATGAACACTGAAGCTTTCTTT. Protein sequence: CASSLKLMNTEAFF.

This clonotype has only a few counts. Germline and junction disagree at one end, which may indicate a read error. The chain carries TRBV7-9 and TRBJ1-1, with unresolved D. The CDR3 consists of 15 residues. Germline CDR1 is SEHNR and CDR2 is FQNEAQ (reference sequence). In DNA, the CDR3 is TGTGCCAGCAGCTCCGGAAGCCAGATGAACACTGAAGTTTTCTTT. Its protein is CASSSGSQMNTEVFF.